This T cell receptor beta chain was recovered during a study of blood T cell repertoires in COVID-19. The overall study: Samples taken during acute and convalescent COVID-19 were collected in the United States, Italy and Spain. Sources were T cells, B-cell-depleted T cells, or PBMCs; the material itself was cDNA or gDNA.

Enrollment of patients from Seattle took place during active infection, with longitudinal follow-up. The J segment lost 5 bases and the V segment lost 0 bases, leaving 6 bases of the junction unmatched. Germline V gene data show CDR1 as SEHNR and CDR2 as FQNEAQ (reference sequence). This CDR3 has 17 amino acids. The authors' processing: Nucleated cell counts were estimated from reference gene primer amplification. Repertoires were generated with immunoSEQ multiplex PCR, while TCRdb's copy carries only in-frame clones and drops some. The D gene and trimming were derived from the DNA, and the V and J assignments and clone size from that table. The sample has about 48,000 clones, 85% to 90% seen once; the top ten hold 2.6%.

Sequenced sample: peripheral blood. This TCR derives from an elderly woman with COVID-19, enrolled during active disease. The V gene is TRBV7-9, the J gene TRBJ2-5; 13 positions match TRBD2. The CDR3 here is CASSLAGLAGVMETQYF. In DNA form, the CDR3 reads TGTGCCAGCAGCTTAGCCGGACTAGCGGGAGTGATGGAGACCCAGTACTTC. The full variable domain, rest sourced from reference TRBV7-9 and TRBJ2-5, is DTGVSQNPRHKITKRGQNVTFRCDPISEHNRLYWYRQTLGQGPEFLTYFQNEAQLEKSRLLSDRFSAERPKGSFSTLEIQRTEQGDSAMYLCASSLAGLAGVMETQYFGPGTRLLVL.